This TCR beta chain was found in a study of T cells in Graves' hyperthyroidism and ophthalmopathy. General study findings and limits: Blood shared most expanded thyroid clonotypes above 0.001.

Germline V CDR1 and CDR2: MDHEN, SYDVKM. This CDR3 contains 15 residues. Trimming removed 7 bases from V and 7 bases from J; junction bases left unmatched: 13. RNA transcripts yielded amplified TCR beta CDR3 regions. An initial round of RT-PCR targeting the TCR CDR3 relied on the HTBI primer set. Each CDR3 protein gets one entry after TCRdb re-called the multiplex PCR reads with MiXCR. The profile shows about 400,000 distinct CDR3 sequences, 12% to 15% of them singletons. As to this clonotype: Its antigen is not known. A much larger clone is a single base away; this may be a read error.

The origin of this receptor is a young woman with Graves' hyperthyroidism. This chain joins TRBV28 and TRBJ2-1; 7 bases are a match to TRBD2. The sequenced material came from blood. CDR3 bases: TGTGCCAGCACCATATGGCGGACTAGGAAAAATGAGCAGTTCTTC. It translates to CASTIWRTRKNEQFF.